The rows below give T cell receptor beta chains drawn from one sample of a study of cytomegalovirus exposure and HLA in healthy donors. The method was immunoSEQ multiplex PCR; TCRdb's version includes in-frame clones alone and lacks a portion of them. The sample lists 130,000 to 150,000 clones, roughly 80% seen once, with roughly 2.9% in the top ten. What was sequenced was PBMCs. The receptors originated from a woman aged 25 to 39 in good health and CMV-seronegative. Each CDR3 is given with its conserved first and last residue. The order of the fields is V gene, J gene, D gene, clone size, CDR3 protein, CDR3 DNA. D genes are given only for firm matches. The listing skips clone size in some rows; elsewhere it reads once, few, many or a size class.

>TRBV29-1|TRBJ2-7|NA|NA
CSVEQEGQYF
TGCAGCGTTGAACAGGAAGGGCAGTACTTC
>TRBV7-2|TRBJ1-2|NA|NA
CASSPYYGYTF
TGTGCCAGCAGCCCCTACTATGGCTACACCTTC
>TRBV11-2|TRBJ1-5|NA|NA
CANSPDRRNQPQHF
TGTGCCAACAGCCCCGACAGACGCAATCAGCCCCAGCATTTT
>TRBV13|TRBJ2-3|TRBD2|NA
CASSFLHLAGEQTQYF
TGTGCCAGCAGCTTCCTTCACTTAGCGGGAGAACAGACGCAGTATTTT
>TRBV18|TRBJ2-1|TRBD1|NA
CASSPETGMANEQFF
TGTGCCAGCTCACCCGAGACAGGGATGGCCAATGAGCAGTTCTTC
>TRBV7-6|TRBJ1-4|TRBD1|NA
CASSPPGQGAGGLFF
TGTGCCAGCAGCCCCCCGGGACAGGGGGCGGGGGGACTGTTTTTT
>TRBV13|TRBJ1-4|NA|NA
CASSLGPPGTQKLFF
TGTGCCAGCAGCTTAGGACCCCCAGGCACCCAAAAACTGTTTTTT
>TRBV4-3|TRBJ2-5|NA|NA
CASSQDFGDGTQYF
TGCGCCAGCAGCCAAGATTTTGGAGATGGGACCCAGTACTTC
>TRBV29-1|TRBJ2-1|NA|few
CSVGSGDNEQFF
TGCAGCGTTGGTTCAGGGGACAATGAGCAGTTCTTC
>TRBV30|TRBJ2-3|TRBD2|NA
CAWSPSGEDTQYF
TGTGCCTGGAGTCCTAGCGGGGAAGATACGCAGTATTTT
>TRBV2|TRBJ1-6|TRBD1|NA
CASISGGIAYNSPLHF
TGTGCCAGCATTTCAGGGGGCATCGCCTATAATTCACCCCTCCACTTT
>TRBV19|TRBJ2-1|NA|NA
CASSIGAVQYNEQFF
TGTGCCAGTAGTATAGGGGCAGTCCAATACAATGAGCAGTTCTTC
>TRBV6-1|TRBJ1-5|NA|once
CASSPIQGYQPQHF
TGTGCCAGCAGTCCGATCCAGGGGTATCAGCCCCAGCATTTT
>TRBV5-1|TRBJ1-1|NA|NA
CASSPETGEAFF
TGCGCCAGCAGCCCCGAGACAGGTGAAGCTTTCTTT
>TRBV11-1|TRBJ2-3|NA|NA
CASTGRTEPPGTQYF
TGTGCCAGCACCGGTCGGACAGAGCCCCCGGGTACGCAGTATTTT
>TRBV5-1|TRBJ2-3|TRBD1|NA
CASSLVTGGVADTQYF
TGCGCCAGCAGCTTGGTAACAGGGGGTGTTGCAGATACGCAGTATTTT
>TRBV7-2|TRBJ2-7|TRBD1|once
CASSLLGTGYYEQYF
TGTGCCAGCAGCTTATTGGGGACAGGATACTACGAGCAGTACTTC
>TRBV30|TRBJ2-1|NA|NA
CAGQAGSSYNEQFF
TGTGCCGGCCAGGCAGGCAGCTCCTACAATGAGCAGTTCTTC
>TRBV7-2|TRBJ2-3|NA|NA
CASSLRSLTDTQYF
TGTGCCAGCAGCCTACGTAGCCTCACAGATACGCAGTATTTT
>TRBV7-3|TRBJ2-2|NA|NA
CASSLGAVTGELFF
TGTGCCAGCAGCTTGGGGGCTGTCACCGGGGAGCTGTTTTTT
>TRBV5-1|TRBJ2-1|NA|NA
CASSSGGGALYNEQFF
TGCGCCAGCAGCTCTGGTGGGGGGGCGTTATACAATGAGCAGTTCTTC
>TRBV2|TRBJ1-5|TRBD1|NA
CASSADREDQPQHF
TGTGCCAGCAGCGCGGACAGGGAGGATCAGCCCCAGCATTTT
>TRBV10-1|TRBJ1-1|NA|NA
CASSESAGLHTEAFF
TGCGCCAGCAGTGAGTCAGCGGGGCTGCACACTGAAGCTTTCTTT
>TRBV12-5|TRBJ2-7|TRBD1|NA
CASGSGTGMYEQYF
TGTGCTAGTGGTTCCGGGACAGGGATGTACGAGCAGTACTTC
>TRBV2|TRBJ2-3|TRBD1|few
CASSDSTGTRDTQYF
TGTGCCAGCAGTGATTCGACAGGGACAAGAGATACGCAGTATTTT
>TRBV5-3|TRBJ2-7|TRBD1|once
CARSPGQGWDYEQYF
TGTGCCAGAAGCCCGGGACAGGGATGGGACTACGAGCAGTACTTC
>TRBV11-1|TRBJ2-7|NA|once
CASSLITQGATYEQYF
TGTGCCAGCAGCTTAATTACACAAGGGGCCACCTACGAGCAGTACTTC
>TRBV5-6|TRBJ2-1|NA|NA
CASSLDTDNEQFF
TGTGCCAGCAGCTTGGACACCGACAATGAGCAGTTCTTC
>TRBV6-5|TRBJ1-4|NA|NA
CASAFSLATNEKLFF
TGTGCCAGCGCATTCTCACTTGCAACTAATGAAAAACTGTTTTTT
>TRBV5-5|TRBJ1-1|NA|NA
CASSSFWQSNTEAFF
TGTGCCAGCAGCTCCTTTTGGCAATCGAACACTGAAGCTTTCTTT
>TRBV9|TRBJ2-2|TRBD2|NA
CASSGPGLAPANTGELFF
TGTGCCAGCAGCGGACCGGGACTAGCGCCCGCGAACACCGGGGAGCTGTTTTTT
>TRBV7-9|TRBJ1-6|NA|NA
CASSLAQNEWPLHF
TGTGCCAGCAGCTTAGCCCAGAATGAATGGCCCCTCCACTTT
>TRBV5-3|TRBJ2-2|TRBD2|NA
CARSDRLAGGPKSANTGELFF
TGTGCCAGAAGCGACAGACTAGCGGGAGGGCCAAAGTCGGCGAACACCGGGGAGCTGTTTTTT
>TRBV10-1|TRBJ2-7|NA|medium-sized
CASSDTTYEQYF
TGCGCCAGCAGTGACACAACCTACGAGCAGTACTTC
>TRBV7-8|TRBJ2-5|TRBD2|NA
CASSLVRLASGEETQYF
TGTGCCAGCAGCTTAGTAAGGTTGGCTAGCGGTGAAGAGACCCAGTACTTC
>TRBV30|TRBJ1-1|TRBD1|few
CAWVTGGTEAFF
TGTGCCTGGGTAACAGGGGGCACTGAAGCTTTCTTT
>TRBV6-5|TRBJ2-6|NA|NA
CASSGSGANVLTF
TGTGCCAGCAGCGGGTCTGGGGCCAACGTCCTGACTTTC
>TRBV2|TRBJ1-1|TRBD1|few
CAAGGTEAFF
TGTGCCGCAGGGGGTACTGAAGCTTTCTTT
>TRBV6-5|TRBJ1-1|TRBD1|NA
CASSYSGGETEAFF
TGTGCCAGCAGTTACTCAGGGGGCGAAACTGAAGCTTTCTTT
>TRBV5-1|TRBJ1-1|NA|NA
CASSPRGRVRSTEAFF
TGCGCCAGCAGCCCCCGAGGCCGGGTACGATCCACTGAAGCTTTCTTT
>TRBV14|TRBJ1-3|NA|once
CASSQARESSGNTIYF
TGTGCCAGCAGCCAAGCTCGGGAAAGCTCTGGAAACACCATATATTTT
>TRBV19|TRBJ1-2|NA|NA
CASSPQAGIYIYGYTF
TGTGCCAGTAGTCCTCAGGCGGGTATATACATCTATGGCTACACCTTC
>TRBV5-1|TRBJ1-4|NA|NA
CASSLGPGTPNEKLFF
TGCGCCAGCAGCTTGGGTCCGGGAACCCCTAATGAAAAACTGTTTTTT
>TRBV18|TRBJ1-1|NA|NA
CASSPFTTDAPLNTEAFF
TGTGCCAGCTCACCATTCACGACAGACGCCCCTTTGAACACTGAAGCTTTCTTT
>TRBV7-9|TRBJ1-2|TRBD1|NA
CASSSTGASGYTF
TGTGCCAGCAGCTCAACAGGGGCGAGTGGCTACACCTTC
>TRBV11-2|TRBJ1-3|NA|once
CASSSRGYSGNTIYF
TGTGCCAGCAGCTCCAGAGGGTACTCTGGAAACACCATATATTTT
>TRBV5-1|TRBJ2-7|TRBD2|few
CASSVLAGGSYEQYF
TGCGCCAGCAGCGTCCTAGCGGGAGGTTCCTACGAGCAGTACTTC
>TRBV4-1|TRBJ2-5|TRBD1|NA
CASSQGQGAETQYF
TGCGCCAGCAGCCAAGGACAGGGGGCAGAGACCCAGTACTTC
>TRBV5-1|TRBJ2-6|NA|NA
CASSLFSGANVLTF
TGCGCCAGCAGCCTCTTTTCTGGGGCCAACGTCCTGACTTTC